This is a list of T cell receptor beta chains from one sample in a study of T cell changes during pregnancy in multiple sclerosis. TCRdb's table, derived via immunoSEQ multiplex PCR, lists solely in-frame clones and lacks some. The sample consists of tens of thousands of clones, approximately 94% of them appearing once. This specimen consisted of peripheral blood, obtained in the third trimester of pregnancy. The source is a female donor with multiple sclerosis, enrolled in a pregnancy study. CDR3s include the opening cysteine and the closing phenylalanine or tryptophan. D genes are given only for firm matches. Rows give clone size only sometimes, using once, few, many, or a class for an expanded clone.

D gene: TRBD2; V gene: TRBV7-2; clone size: -; J gene: TRBJ2-1; CDR3 DNA: TGTGCCAGCAGCTTAGATGGGACTAATCATGTCGATGAGCAGTTCTTC; CDR3 protein: CASSLDGTNHVDEQFF
D gene: -; V gene: TRBV18; clone size: -; J gene: TRBJ2-5; CDR3 DNA: TGTGCCAGCTCACCAGATAACAGAGGGGAGACCCAGTACTTC; CDR3 protein: CASSPDNRGETQYF
D gene: TRBD2; V gene: TRBV5-1; clone size: -; J gene: TRBJ2-2; CDR3 DNA: TGCGCCAGCAGCTTGCTGTCTCTAGCGGGAAGATACACCGGGGAGCTGTTTTTT; CDR3 protein: CASSLLSLAGRYTGELFF
D gene: -; V gene: TRBV12-5; clone size: few; J gene: TRBJ1-2; CDR3 DNA: TGTGCTAGTGAACTTTCAGGGCGCGGCTACACCTTC; CDR3 protein: CASELSGRGYTF
D gene: -; V gene: TRBV5-4; clone size: -; J gene: TRBJ2-7; CDR3 DNA: TGTGCCAGCAGCTTGGGACTGAACGAGCAGTACTTC; CDR3 protein: CASSLGLNEQYF
D gene: TRBD1; V gene: TRBV30; clone size: -; J gene: TRBJ2-7; CDR3 DNA: TGTGCCTGGAGTGTACTGGGACAGGGTAACTACGAGCAGTACTTC; CDR3 protein: CAWSVLGQGNYEQYF
D gene: -; V gene: TRBV19; clone size: once; J gene: TRBJ1-1; CDR3 DNA: TGTGCCAGTAGTATAGTCCGCGGACATCCGAACACTGAAGCTTTCTTT; CDR3 protein: CASSIVRGHPNTEAFF
D gene: -; V gene: TRBV5-6; clone size: -; J gene: TRBJ2-7; CDR3 DNA: TGTGCCAGCAGCCAGGGTCGACTCGAGCAGTACTTC; CDR3 protein: CASSQGRLEQYF
D gene: -; V gene: TRBV5-1; clone size: -; J gene: TRBJ1-2; CDR3 DNA: TGCGCCAGCAGCTTGGATTCAGGGGCCGTAGGCGGCTACACCTTC; CDR3 protein: CASSLDSGAVGGYTF
D gene: TRBD2; V gene: TRBV6-5; clone size: -; J gene: TRBJ2-7; CDR3 DNA: TGTGCTAGCAGTTACGGGGGGAAATCCTACGAGCAGTACTTC; CDR3 protein: CASSYGGKSYEQYF
D gene: -; V gene: TRBV21-1; clone size: once; J gene: TRBJ2-7; CDR3 DNA: TGTGCCAGCAGCAAAGCACTGGCCGGGACAGACCCCTACGAGCAGTACTTC; CDR3 protein: CASSKALAGTDPYEQYF
D gene: TRBD2; V gene: TRBV2; clone size: -; J gene: TRBJ2-2; CDR3 DNA: TGTGCCAGCTTCGCGGGAGTGGGCACCGGGGAGCTGTTTTTT; CDR3 protein: CASFAGVGTGELFF
D gene: -; V gene: TRBV11-2; clone size: -; J gene: TRBJ1-3; CDR3 DNA: TGTGCCAGCAGCTTAGCCCGACAGACTCTCTCTGGAAACACCATATATTTT; CDR3 protein: CASSLARQTLSGNTIYF
D gene: -; V gene: TRBV4-3; clone size: -; J gene: TRBJ1-2; CDR3 DNA: TGCGCCAGCAGCCAAGTGGCCAGTCTTAACTATGGCTACACCTTC; CDR3 protein: CASSQVASLNYGYTF
D gene: TRBD2; V gene: TRBV10-1; clone size: -; J gene: TRBJ2-2; CDR3 DNA: TGCGCCAGCAGTGCTCCTAGCGGGAGGGCCGCCGGGGAGCTGTTTTTT; CDR3 protein: CASSAPSGRAAGELFF
D gene: -; V gene: TRBV5-1; clone size: -; J gene: TRBJ2-5; CDR3 DNA: TGCGCCAGCAGCTTCCAGGGATTAGAGACCCAGTACTTC; CDR3 protein: CASSFQGLETQYF
D gene: -; V gene: TRBV6-5; clone size: once; J gene: TRBJ2-7; CDR3 DNA: TGTGCCAGCAGTTACGGCGGGGCCCCCTACGAGCAGTACTTC; CDR3 protein: CASSYGGAPYEQYF
D gene: -; V gene: TRBV25-1; clone size: -; J gene: TRBJ2-3; CDR3 DNA: TGTGCCAGCGCGCGGACCGGGATCCAGACAGATACGCAGTATTTT; CDR3 protein: CASARTGIQTDTQYF
D gene: -; V gene: TRBV13; clone size: -; J gene: TRBJ1-3; CDR3 DNA: TGTGCCAGCAGCTCTAAACCTCATCTCTCTGGAAACACCATATATTTT; CDR3 protein: CASSSKPHLSGNTIYF
D gene: -; V gene: TRBV6-5; clone size: -; J gene: TRBJ2-1; CDR3 DNA: TGTGCCAGCAGTCCATATGGGGGGAATGAGCAGTTCTTC; CDR3 protein: CASSPYGGNEQFF
D gene: TRBD1; V gene: TRBV27; clone size: once; J gene: TRBJ1-2; CDR3 DNA: TGTGCCAGCAGTTTATCAGGGACAGGGAATGGCTACACCTTC; CDR3 protein: CASSLSGTGNGYTF
D gene: TRBD1; V gene: TRBV30; clone size: -; J gene: TRBJ2-5; CDR3 DNA: TGTGCCTGGTCCGGACAGGGTTCGGGGGAGACCCAGTACTTC; CDR3 protein: CAWSGQGSGETQYF
D gene: -; V gene: TRBV4-3; clone size: few; J gene: TRBJ2-7; CDR3 DNA: TGCGCCAGCAGCCAACGAGTACAGGGTAACGACGAGCAGTACTTC; CDR3 protein: CASSQRVQGNDEQYF
D gene: TRBD1; V gene: TRBV10-1; clone size: many; J gene: TRBJ2-2; CDR3 DNA: TGCGCCAGCAGTGAGGGGACAGGGAGCGGGGAGCTGTTTTTT; CDR3 protein: CASSEGTGSGELFF
D gene: TRBD2; V gene: TRBV4-2; clone size: -; J gene: TRBJ2-7; CDR3 DNA: TGTGCCAGCAGCCACTGGGAGGGATACTACGAGCAGTACTTC; CDR3 protein: CASSHWEGYYEQYF
D gene: TRBD2; V gene: TRBV7-2; clone size: -; J gene: TRBJ2-5; CDR3 DNA: TGTGCCAGCAGATTGACTAGCGGTCAAGAGACCCAGTACTTC; CDR3 protein: CASRLTSGQETQYF
D gene: TRBD1; V gene: TRBV9; clone size: -; J gene: TRBJ2-7; CDR3 DNA: TGTGCCAGCAGCCCCGGATATGGACAGGGCCACGAGCAGTACTTC; CDR3 protein: CASSPGYGQGHEQYF
D gene: TRBD1; V gene: TRBV27; clone size: -; J gene: TRBJ1-2; CDR3 DNA: TGTGCCAGCAGTGCCGGGACAGGGTTCTATGGCTACACCTTC; CDR3 protein: CASSAGTGFYGYTF
D gene: -; V gene: TRBV11-2; clone size: -; J gene: TRBJ1-2; CDR3 DNA: TGTGCCAGCAGTATTAGGGGTGGTAACTATGGCTACACCTTC; CDR3 protein: CASSIRGGNYGYTF
D gene: TRBD2; V gene: TRBV18; clone size: -; J gene: TRBJ2-3; CDR3 DNA: TGTGCCAGCTCACCCCCCCCTAGCGGGAGATCGGATACGCAGTATTTT; CDR3 protein: CASSPPPSGRSDTQYF
D gene: TRBD2; V gene: TRBV10-2; clone size: -; J gene: TRBJ2-7; CDR3 DNA: TGCGCCAGCAGTGAGTCGGGGACTAGCGGGAGCTACGAGCAGTACTTC; CDR3 protein: CASSESGTSGSYEQYF
D gene: -; V gene: TRBV29-1; clone size: -; J gene: TRBJ2-2; CDR3 DNA: TGCAGCGTTGGCGGTTCGGTGTCAGCGAACACCGGGGAGCTGTTTTTT; CDR3 protein: CSVGGSVSANTGELFF
D gene: -; V gene: TRBV2; clone size: -; J gene: TRBJ2-7; CDR3 DNA: TGTGCCAGCAGTGTGGGCCCCTCCGAGTATACATACGAGCAGTACTTC; CDR3 protein: CASSVGPSEYTYEQYF
D gene: -; V gene: TRBV13; clone size: -; J gene: TRBJ2-3; CDR3 DNA: TGTGCCAGCAGCCCCATTAGCACAGATACGCAGTATTTT; CDR3 protein: CASSPISTDTQYF
D gene: TRBD2; V gene: TRBV27; clone size: -; J gene: TRBJ2-7; CDR3 DNA: TGTGCCAGCGGAGAACTAGCGGGAGTGTCTGAGCAGTACTTC; CDR3 protein: CASGELAGVSEQYF
D gene: -; V gene: TRBV7-2; clone size: -; J gene: TRBJ2-5; CDR3 DNA: TGTGCCAGCAGCTTAGTCGGACACTTCCAAGAGACCCAGTACTTC; CDR3 protein: CASSLVGHFQETQYF
D gene: TRBD1; V gene: TRBV30; clone size: -; J gene: TRBJ2-5; CDR3 DNA: TGTGCATCGGGACAGGGGATACAAGAGACCCAGTACTTC; CDR3 protein: CASGQGIQETQYF
D gene: -; V gene: TRBV30; clone size: -; J gene: TRBJ1-3; CDR3 DNA: TGTGCCTGGAGTGTACTAGTTTCTGGAAACACCATATATTTT; CDR3 protein: CAWSVLVSGNTIYF
D gene: -; V gene: TRBV6-1; clone size: -; J gene: TRBJ2-5; CDR3 DNA: TGTGCCAGCAGTAACAGGGTGACTGAGACCCAGTACTTC; CDR3 protein: CASSNRVTETQYF
D gene: -; V gene: TRBV5-1; clone size: -; J gene: TRBJ2-2; CDR3 DNA: TGCGCCAGCAGCTTGGTGGACAGCCAAACCGGGGAGCTGTTTTTT; CDR3 protein: CASSLVDSQTGELFF